Reported below is one TCR beta chain. No antigen is known for it. The data derive from a study of T-cell memory formation after mild COVID-19. Turning to the study itself: The two donors had largely donor-specific TCR clusters.

Constant-segment primers were used for 5'RACE, and the resulting TCR alpha and TCR beta cDNA libraries carried sample barcodes and UMIs. TCRdb called the 5' RACE reads again in MiXCR, with one record for every CDR3 protein. The data show approximately 560,000 distinct CDR3 sequences, roughly a sixth seen once. Findings of the study overall: Shrinking CD4+ clones resided mostly in CM and EM, and CD8+ ones in EMRA. The study detected some responding clones in pre-infection memory, suggesting cross-reactive memory joined.

Germline V gene lookup returns CDR1 DFQATT and CDR2 SNEGSKA (reference sequence). The junction had 4 bases not matched to a gene; V was cut back by 0 bases and J by 6 bases. The CDR3 loop spans 14 amino acids. The chain uses TRBV20-1 and TRBJ2-2; 7 nucleotides match TRBD2. Sequenced input: PBMCs or a T cell subset sorted from them (not recorded which). This TCR came from an adult woman who had mild COVID-19 (a few samples of this study predate the infection). Cell type and time point are not known. The CDR3 DNA sequence: TGCAGTGCTAGAGATGATCGGGGGGCCGGGGAGCTGTTTTTT. It specifies CSARDDRGAGELFF.